The source of this T cell receptor beta chain is a study of Ad26.COV2.S vaccination and SARS-CoV-2 variants. Study outcomes and limitations: Substantial breadth in spike-specific CD8+ and CD4+ T cell responses was reportedly seen after vaccination. Individuals receiving vaccine had higher spike-specific TCR breadth than placebo recipients did.

The CDR3 is 15 residues long. The germline gives CDR1 SEHNR, CDR2 FQNEAQ (reference sequence). Trimming removed 5 bases from V and 4 bases from J; junction bases left unmatched: 5. Sequencing was performed with immunoSEQ multiplex PCR; in TCRdb, only in-frame clones are kept and a portion is missing. Found here are about 350,000 clones, around 92% of them singletons; the top ten hold 3% to 5%. As to this clone: As yet, its antigen is unknown.

The material sequenced was peripheral blood, taken after recovery from COVID-19. This clonotype was sampled from a human donor who had recovered from COVID-19. The chain joins TRBV7-9 to TRBJ2-6, with TRBD1 identical over 7 bases. The chain's CDR3 is CASSVTGVGANVLTF. Here the CDR3 DNA reads TGTGCCAGCAGCGTAACAGGGGTAGGGGCCAACGTCCTGACTTTC.